This is a list of T cell receptor beta chains from one sample in a study of patients and donors after allogeneic stem cell transplantation. Using its own MiXCR run on the RT-PCR reads, TCRdb lists one record per CDR3 protein. The sample yields 920,000 or so distinct CDR3 sequences, around 17% seen once. The source material was blood, either unsorted or a sorted T cell fraction (not recorded which). These receptors were collected from a human donor who was either an allogeneic HSCT recipient or a stem cell or donor lymphocyte infusion donor (not recorded which). It is not recorded whose cells these are; they may come from a transplant donor. Both conserved end residues are part of each CDR3. The order of the fields is V gene, clone size, D gene, J gene, CDR3 protein, CDR3 DNA. D genes are given only for firm matches. Clone sizes are given selectively: once, few, many, or a class where the clone is expanded.

V gene: TRBV6-1; clone size: .; D gene: TRBD2; J gene: TRBJ2-2; CDR3 protein: CASTQIRGLAGVGTGELFF; CDR3 DNA: TGTGCCAGCACCCAAATTCGCGGACTAGCGGGAGTAGGCACCGGGGAGCTGTTTTTT
V gene: TRBV20-1; clone size: .; D gene: TRBD2; J gene: TRBJ2-1; CDR3 protein: CSASPGLASYNEQFF; CDR3 DNA: TGCAGTGCTAGTCCGGGACTAGCGTCCTACAATGAGCAGTTCTTC
V gene: TRBV7-9; clone size: few; D gene: .; J gene: TRBJ1-5; CDR3 protein: CASSLGVGHQPQHF; CDR3 DNA: TGTGCCAGCAGCTTGGGAGTAGGGCATCAGCCCCAGCATTTT
V gene: TRBV7-9; clone size: few; D gene: .; J gene: TRBJ2-7; CDR3 protein: CASTEKGGSHEQYF; CDR3 DNA: TGTGCCAGCACCGAAAAAGGGGGATCCCACGAGCAGTACTTC
V gene: TRBV4-3; clone size: .; D gene: .; J gene: TRBJ2-7; CDR3 protein: CASSQGPGTPSYEQYF; CDR3 DNA: TGCGCCAGCAGCCAAGGGCCAGGGACACCTTCCTACGAGCAGTACTTC
V gene: TRBV2; clone size: few; D gene: .; J gene: TRBJ2-2; CDR3 protein: CASRTSNAAGELFF; CDR3 DNA: TGTGCCAGCAGAACCTCAAATGCAGCCGGGGAGCTGTTTTTT
V gene: TRBV5-6; clone size: .; D gene: .; J gene: TRBJ2-3; CDR3 protein: CASSLARGAAHTDTQYF; CDR3 DNA: TGTGCCAGCAGCTTGGCCCGAGGGGCGGCTCACACAGATACGCAGTATTTT
V gene: TRBV5-1; clone size: few; D gene: .; J gene: TRBJ2-1; CDR3 protein: CASSLLRQASYNEQFF; CDR3 DNA: TGCGCCAGCAGCTTATTGCGTCAGGCCTCCTACAATGAGCAGTTCTTC
V gene: TRBV18; clone size: .; D gene: .; J gene: TRBJ2-5; CDR3 protein: CASSPLAPQETQYF; CDR3 DNA: TGTGCCAGCTCACCACTAGCCCCCCAAGAGACCCAGTACTTC
V gene: TRBV11-2; clone size: .; D gene: TRBD1; J gene: TRBJ1-3; CDR3 protein: CASSLPTGVGPIGNTIYF; CDR3 DNA: TGTGCCAGCAGCTTGCCTACAGGGGTAGGACCTATTGGAAACACCATATATTTT
V gene: TRBV20-1; clone size: .; D gene: TRBD2; J gene: TRBJ2-1; CDR3 protein: CSASSGVGYNEQFF; CDR3 DNA: TGCAGTGCTAGCAGCGGGGTCGGATACAATGAGCAGTTCTTC
V gene: TRBV12-3/TRBV12-4; clone size: .; D gene: TRBD1; J gene: TRBJ1-2; CDR3 protein: CASTKRGQGFNYGYTF; CDR3 DNA: TGTGCCAGCACTAAACGGGGACAGGGTTTTAACTATGGCTACACCTTC
V gene: TRBV20-1; clone size: many; D gene: .; J gene: TRBJ2-1; CDR3 protein: CSARGTPDGHEQFF; CDR3 DNA: TGCAGTGCTAGAGGGACACCGGACGGACATGAGCAGTTCTTC
V gene: TRBV27; clone size: .; D gene: TRBD1; J gene: TRBJ2-1; CDR3 protein: CASSLGTAVQSAYNEQFF; CDR3 DNA: TGTGCCAGCAGTTTAGGGACAGCAGTTCAGAGCGCCTACAATGAGCAGTTCTTC
V gene: TRBV12-3/TRBV12-4; clone size: many; D gene: .; J gene: TRBJ1-5; CDR3 protein: CASSSSQGRNQPQHF; CDR3 DNA: TGTGCCAGCAGCTCCTCCCAGGGGAGGAATCAGCCCCAGCATTTT
V gene: TRBV6-1; clone size: few; D gene: .; J gene: TRBJ2-7; CDR3 protein: CASRPPGRYEQYF; CDR3 DNA: TGTGCCAGCAGACCCCCCGGTCGCTACGAGCAGTACTTC
V gene: TRBV6-1; clone size: .; D gene: .; J gene: TRBJ2-7; CDR3 protein: CASSLWDTQDEQYF; CDR3 DNA: TGTGCCAGCAGTCTATGGGACACCCAAGATGAGCAGTACTTC
V gene: TRBV20-1; clone size: .; D gene: TRBD1; J gene: TRBJ2-2; CDR3 protein: CSAGRQGDTGELFF; CDR3 DNA: TGCAGTGCTGGCCGACAGGGAGACACCGGGGAGCTGTTTTTT
V gene: TRBV7-8; clone size: .; D gene: TRBD1; J gene: TRBJ2-2; CDR3 protein: CASSLDGQGANTGELFF; CDR3 DNA: TGTGCCAGCAGCTTAGATGGTCAGGGGGCTAACACCGGGGAGCTGTTTTTT